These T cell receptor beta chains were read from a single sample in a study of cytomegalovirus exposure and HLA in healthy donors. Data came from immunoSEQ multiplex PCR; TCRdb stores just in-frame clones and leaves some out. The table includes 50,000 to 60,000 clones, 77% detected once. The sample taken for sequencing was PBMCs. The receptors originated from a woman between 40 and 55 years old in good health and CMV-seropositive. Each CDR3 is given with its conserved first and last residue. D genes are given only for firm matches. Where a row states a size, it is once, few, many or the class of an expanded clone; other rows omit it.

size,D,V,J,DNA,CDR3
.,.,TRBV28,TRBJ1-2,TGTGCCAGCAGTTTAGGGGGCGGGGGGGCAGCCTATGGCTACACCTTC,CASSLGGGGAAYGYTF
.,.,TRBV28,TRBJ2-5,TGTGCCAGCAGTTTATCCGGGGGGCTGTGGGAGACCCAGTACTTC,CASSLSGGLWETQYF
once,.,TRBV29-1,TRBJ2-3,TGCAGCACAGGACAGAGCACAGATACGCAGTATTTT,CSTGQSTDTQYF
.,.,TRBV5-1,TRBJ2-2,TGCGCCAGCAGCTTGGGACAGACAAACACCGGGGAGCTGTTTTTT,CASSLGQTNTGELFF
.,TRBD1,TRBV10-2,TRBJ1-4,TGCGCCAGTAAACCTACAGGGGACAGAAAACTGTTTTTT,CASKPTGDRKLFF
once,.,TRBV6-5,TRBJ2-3,TGTGCCAGCAGTTCTCGCCTAGCGATGGATACGCAGTATTTT,CASSSRLAMDTQYF
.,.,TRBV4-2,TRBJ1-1,TGTGCCAGCAGCCAAGAGTCTCCGGGGGGTCGGTCTGAAGCTTTCTTT,CASSQESPGGRSEAFF
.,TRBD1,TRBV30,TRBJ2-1,TGTGCCTGGGGGACAGGGGCTGAGCAGTTCTTC,CAWGTGAEQFF
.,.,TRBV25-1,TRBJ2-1,TGTGCCAGCGGATCAGGGACTCCCGGGATAAATGAGCAGTTCTTC,CASGSGTPGINEQFF
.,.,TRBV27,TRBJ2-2,TGTGCCAGCACAGGGGCAGCGAACACCGGGGAGCTGTTTTTT,CASTGAANTGELFF
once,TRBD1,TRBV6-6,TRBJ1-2,TGTGCCAGCAGTTTGACAGGGGTAAACTATGGCTACACCTTC,CASSLTGVNYGYTF
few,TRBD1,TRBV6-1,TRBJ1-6,TGTGCCAGCGGACAGGCGGAGAATTCACCCCTCCACTTT,CASGQAENSPLHF
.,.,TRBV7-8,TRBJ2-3,TGTGCCAGCAGCTTAGTGGTCGCGAGCACAGATACGCAGTATTTT,CASSLVVASTDTQYF
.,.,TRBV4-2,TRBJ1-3,TGTGCCAGCAGCCAAGTCGGTGTCTCTGGAAACACCATATATTTT,CASSQVGVSGNTIYF
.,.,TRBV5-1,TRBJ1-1,TGCGCCAGCAGCTCCGGGATTATGAACACTGAAGCTTTCTTT,CASSSGIMNTEAFF
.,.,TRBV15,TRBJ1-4,TGTGCCACCAGCCCCGGGACAACGCCGGGTGAAAAACTGTTTTTT,CATSPGTTPGEKLFF
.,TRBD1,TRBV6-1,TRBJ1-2,TGTGCCAGCAGTCAGACAGGGTTCTATGGCTACACCTTC,CASSQTGFYGYTF
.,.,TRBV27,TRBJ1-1,TGTGCCAGCAGTTTATTCGGACTGGGGGAAGCTTTCTTT,CASSLFGLGEAFF
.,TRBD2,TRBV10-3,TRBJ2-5,TGTGCCATCAGTGTGAGCGGGGGACAAGAGACCCAGTACTTC,CAISVSGGQETQYF
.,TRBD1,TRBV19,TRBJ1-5,TGTGCCAGTAGTGACGGGACAGGGAACCAGCCCCAGCATTTT,CASSDGTGNQPQHF
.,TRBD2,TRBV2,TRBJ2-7,TGTGCCAGCAACTTGCGGGAGCTTGGGGAGCAGTACTTC,CASNLRELGEQYF
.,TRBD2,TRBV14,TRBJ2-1,TGTGCCAGCAGCACCCGGACTAGCCTGAGCTCCTACAATGAGCAGTTCTTC,CASSTRTSLSSYNEQFF
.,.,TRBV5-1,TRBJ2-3,TGCGCCAGCAGGGGCGGGGAAAGCACAGATACGCAGTATTTT,CASRGGESTDTQYF
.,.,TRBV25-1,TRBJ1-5,TGTGCCAGCAGTGGAGGGGGACCTAATCAGCCCCAGCATTTT,CASSGGGPNQPQHF
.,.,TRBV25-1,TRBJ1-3,TGTGCCAGCACCCCACCGGGGGTCGGTGGAAACACCATATATTTT,CASTPPGVGGNTIYF
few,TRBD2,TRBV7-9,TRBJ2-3,TGTGCCAGCAGCTTTACCGCGGGGGGTGGCACAGATACGCAGTATTTT,CASSFTAGGGTDTQYF
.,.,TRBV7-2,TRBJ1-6,TGTGCCAGCAGCTTAGACCGGGTTTCACCCCTCCACTTT,CASSLDRVSPLHF
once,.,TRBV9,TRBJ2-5,TGTGCCAGCAGCTTATCGAGGGGGGAGACCCAGTACTTC,CASSLSRGETQYF
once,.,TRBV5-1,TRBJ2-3,TGCGCCAGCAGCTTGGGACTAGATGGGAACACAGATACGCAGTATTTT,CASSLGLDGNTDTQYF
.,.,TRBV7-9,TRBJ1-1,TGTGCCAGCAGCTCACGGACGGGAAACACTGAAGCTTTCTTT,CASSSRTGNTEAFF
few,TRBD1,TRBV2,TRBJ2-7,TGTGCCAGCAGTAGACAGGGCCTTTCCTACGAGCAGTACTTC,CASSRQGLSYEQYF
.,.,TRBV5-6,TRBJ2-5,TGTGCCAGCAGCTTGCAGATCCGTCCAACCCAGTACTTC,CASSLQIRPTQYF
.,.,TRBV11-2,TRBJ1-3,TGTGCCAGCAGCTTAGGGCAGGGATCTGGAAACACCATATATTTT,CASSLGQGSGNTIYF
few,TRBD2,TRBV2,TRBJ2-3,TGTGCCAGCAGTGAGGTCCTAGCGGGGGCTGGGGATACGCAGTATTTT,CASSEVLAGAGDTQYF
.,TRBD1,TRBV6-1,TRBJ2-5,TGTGCCAGCAGGACAGGGTCGCGGGAGACCCAGTACTTC,CASRTGSRETQYF
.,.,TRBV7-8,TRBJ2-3,TGTGCCAGCAGCTTAGTTAGCCCTTACCGGTATTTT,CASSLVSPYRYF
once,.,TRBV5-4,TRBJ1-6,TGTGCCAGCAGCGTTGACAGCAGCTCCTATAATTCACCCCTCCACTTT,CASSVDSSSYNSPLHF
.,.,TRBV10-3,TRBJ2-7,TGTGCCATTAGAGGTCAGCAGGGTCTCAGCTCCTACGAGCAGTACTTC,CAIRGQQGLSSYEQYF
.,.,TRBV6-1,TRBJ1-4,TGTGCCAGCAGGCTCGGTGGAGCTAATGAAAAACTGTTTTTT,CASRLGGANEKLFF
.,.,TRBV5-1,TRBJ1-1,TGCGCCACCAGAGCGGGGGATATGAACACTGAAGCTTTCTTT,CATRAGDMNTEAFF
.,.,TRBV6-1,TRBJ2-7,TGTGCCAGCAGACAGAGTACCTACGAGCAGTACTTC,CASRQSTYEQYF
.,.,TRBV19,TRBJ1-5,TGTGCCGCAAGAGTTCAGCCCCAGCATTTT,CAARVQPQHF
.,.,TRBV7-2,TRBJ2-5,TGTGCCAGCAGCTTCCAGTCCGTCGGGGTGGGGGAGACCCAGTACTTC,CASSFQSVGVGETQYF
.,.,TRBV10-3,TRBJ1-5,TGTGCCATCAGTGAGTCTCTCGGAGTGGGCAATCAGCCCCAGCATTTT,CAISESLGVGNQPQHF
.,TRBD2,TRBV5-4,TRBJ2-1,TGTGCCAGCAGCTTGGGGGTAGCGGGGGCCGACAATGAGCAGTTCTTC,CASSLGVAGADNEQFF
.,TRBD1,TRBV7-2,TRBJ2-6,TGTGCCAGCGGGGACAGGCGAGGTGGGGCCAACGTCCTGACTTTC,CASGDRRGGANVLTF
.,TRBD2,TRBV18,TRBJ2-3,TGTGCCAGCTCGCTCGATCCCGGGACTAGTAGCACAGATACGCAGTATTTT,CASSLDPGTSSTDTQYF
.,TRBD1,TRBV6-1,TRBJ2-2,TGTGCCAGCATTTCACAGGGGTTGGCCGGGGAGCTGTTTTTT,CASISQGLAGELFF
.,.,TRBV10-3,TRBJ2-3,TGTGCCATCAGTGGCGGGACCCTCGGCACAGATACGCAGTATTTT,CAISGGTLGTDTQYF
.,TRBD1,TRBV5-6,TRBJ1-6,TGTGCCAGCAGCTTCTACCGGGACAGGGAGTCACCCCTCCACTTT,CASSFYRDRESPLHF
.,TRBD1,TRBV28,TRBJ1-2,TGTGCCAGCAGTTTAGGCAGGGGGAACTATGGCTACACCTTC,CASSLGRGNYGYTF
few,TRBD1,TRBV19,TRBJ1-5,TGTGCCAGTAGGGGCCGGGACAGGGTGAATCAGCCCCAGCATTTT,CASRGRDRVNQPQHF
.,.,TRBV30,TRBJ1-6,TGTGCCTGGAGGGCACAGGGATTCGCATCACCCCTCCACTTT,CAWRAQGFASPLHF
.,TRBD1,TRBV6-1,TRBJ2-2,TGTGCCAGCAGCCTAGACAGGGCCGGGGAGCTGTTTTTT,CASSLDRAGELFF
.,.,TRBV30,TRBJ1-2,TGTGCCTGGAGTGAATCGGGGGTCTATGGCTACACCTTC,CAWSESGVYGYTF